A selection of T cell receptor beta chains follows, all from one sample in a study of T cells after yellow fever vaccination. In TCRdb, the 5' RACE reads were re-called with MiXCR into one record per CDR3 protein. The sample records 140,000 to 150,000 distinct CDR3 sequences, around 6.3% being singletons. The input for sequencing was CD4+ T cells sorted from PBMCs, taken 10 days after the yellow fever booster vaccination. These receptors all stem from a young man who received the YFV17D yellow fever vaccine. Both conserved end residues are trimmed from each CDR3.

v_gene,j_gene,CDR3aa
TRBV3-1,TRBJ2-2,ASSPQRDKASYTGELF
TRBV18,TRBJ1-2,ASSPPGGEYGYT
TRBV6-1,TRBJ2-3,ASSGYGGRREDTQY
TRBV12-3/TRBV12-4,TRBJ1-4,ASSFGRVRAGNEKLF
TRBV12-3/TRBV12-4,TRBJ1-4,ASTPAGFRWGKLF
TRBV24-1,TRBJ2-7,ATPAQGPPYEQY
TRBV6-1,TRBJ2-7,ASTQRAGGSYEQY
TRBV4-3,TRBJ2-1,ASSAQGLAGAGGQF
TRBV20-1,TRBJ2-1,SASLGGAGDNEQF
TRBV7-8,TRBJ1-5,ASSLVSNQPQH
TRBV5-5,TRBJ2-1,ASSVVRGTSGAQGEQF
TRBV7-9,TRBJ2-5,ASSLAGARMAETQY
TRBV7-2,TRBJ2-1,ASSTLANSYNEQF
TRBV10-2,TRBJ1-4,ASRPPGVGEKLF
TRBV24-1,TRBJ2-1,ATSDLVTGKGNEQF
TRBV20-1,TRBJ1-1,SAGGGTGGKYTEAF
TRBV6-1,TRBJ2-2,ASRKREGFGELF
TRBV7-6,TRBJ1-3,ASSLGGGTSGNTIY
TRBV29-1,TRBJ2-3,SVAFGTSGTDTQY
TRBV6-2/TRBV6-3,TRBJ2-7,ASMWEVSYEQY
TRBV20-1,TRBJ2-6,SATTGGAYGANVLT
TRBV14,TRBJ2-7,ASSQNWTKGHEQY
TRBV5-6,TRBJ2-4,ASSPPASYIQY
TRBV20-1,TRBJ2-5,SARDASGQETQY
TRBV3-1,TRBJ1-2,ASSLTHQSEGYT
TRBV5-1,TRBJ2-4,ASSLVAAGAAKNIQY
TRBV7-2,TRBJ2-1,ASSVSSGIEQF
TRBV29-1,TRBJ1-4,SVEDRDRGEKLF
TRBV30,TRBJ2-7,AWSPMGFTNEQY
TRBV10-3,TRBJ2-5,AIMAVAGGRGTQY
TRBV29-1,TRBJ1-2,SVEVGQISNYGYT
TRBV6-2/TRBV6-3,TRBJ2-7,ASSVQGSSYEQY
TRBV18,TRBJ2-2,ASSPPGGLRGELF